This entry lists 21 T cell receptor beta chains sequenced from one sample in a study of T cell repertoires in cytomegalovirus infection (dated by TCRdb to the late 2010s). Sequencing instrument: Illumina HiSeq 1500. TCRdb reworked the public reads: Q25 trimming with fastp, MiXCR clone assembly, productive beta chains retained. Each CDR3 protein gets just one entry, which takes the most common genes and DNA from the rows behind it. The table for this sample lists nearly 650,000 distinct CDR3 sequences; about 24% of them were counted only once. Jointly, the top ten make up roughly 8% of the sample. The sequenced sample was CD8+ T cells from PBMCs. All receptors derive from a human donor in good health (CMV status not recorded). Some clones in this sample may be carry-over from other donors' samples.

This clonotype was detected many times. The rearrangement links TRBV7-9 to TRBJ2-1, with a possible D match to TRBD2 (5 bases). V was pared by 1 base and J by 7 bases, with 20 bases between. Germline lookup yields CDR1 SEHNR and CDR2 FQNEAQ (reference sequence). The CDR3 totals 17 residues. CDR3: CASSLVQRPFSGNEQFF. The CDR3 DNA reads TGTGCCAGCAGCTTAGTGCAGCGGCCTTTCTCTGGGAATGAGCAGTTCTTC.

This clonotype occurred many times. This CDR3 reads CASSLEVTGIDEQFF. In DNA form, the CDR3 reads TGTGCCAGCAGTTTAGAGGTGACAGGGATCGATGAGCAGTTCTTC. The chain joins TRBV27 to TRBJ2-1, with 7 bases lining up with TRBD1. Germline V gene lookup returns CDR1 MNHEY and CDR2 SMNVEV (reference sequence). The CDR3 extends over 15 amino acids. V lost 2 bases to trimming and J lost 8 bases; unmatched junction nucleotides: 9.

This clonotype was recorded a few times. The gene calls are TRBV6-2 or TRBV6-3 and TRBJ1-2; D is unclear. This CDR3 region has 14 residues. Germline CDR1 and CDR2: MNHEY and SVGEGT. Trimming left V 2 bases short and J 0 bases short, with 7 bases between. The CDR3 sequence: CASSYTTANYGYTF. In DNA, the CDR3 is TGTGCCAGCAGTTACACCACGGCTAACTATGGCTACACCTTC.

This clonotype was seen only a few times. This chain connects TRBV6-1 to TRBJ2-1, with D possibly TRBD2 on 7 matching bases. The ends were cut back, 4 bases at V and 5 bases at J, with 21 bases in the middle. Germline CDR1 is MNHNS and CDR2 is SASEGT. The CDR3 has 17 amino acids. In DNA, the CDR3 is TGTGCCAGCAGTGTGTCCGTCAGGGGAGGGATAAACAATGAGCAGTTCTTC. Protein: CASSVSVRGGINNEQFF.

The chain combines TRBV20-1 with TRBJ2-2; D tentatively reads TRBD1 or TRBD2 (6 bases each). The CDR3 sequence is 17 residues long. The germline V gene has CDR1 DFQATT and CDR2 SNEGSKA (reference sequence). V lost 0 bases, J lost 3 bases, and 17 bases lay in between. As DNA, the CDR3 is TGCAGTGCTAGAGATCTGGGGGGCGTTTCGGACACCGGGGAGCTGTTTTTT. Protein product: CSARDLGGVSDTGELFF.

This chain uses TRBV27 with TRBJ2-4, with D perhaps matching TRBD1 (5 bases). This CDR3 has 17 amino acids. The ends were cut back, 7 bases at V and 0 bases at J, with 19 bases in the middle. Germline V gene sequence: CDR1 MNHEY, CDR2 SMNVEV (reference sequence). In nucleotides, the CDR3 is TGTGCCAGCACTCCTCTTCGCGGACACTTAGCCAAAAACATTCAGTACTTC. This encodes CASTPLRGHLAKNIQYF.

As for this clonotype: A junction end diverges from the germline sequence, so it may reflect a read error. The V and J genes are TRBV7-2 and TRBJ2-7; 8 positions agree with TRBD2. The CDR3 has 14 residues. The germline gives CDR1 SGHTA, CDR2 FQGNSA. CDR3: CATSLGSGVYEQYF. The CDR3 DNA follows: TGTGCCACCAGCTTAGGTAGCGGGGTATACGAGCAGTACTTC.

The chain combines TRBV29-1 with TRBJ1-2; no clear D. The CDR3 loop spans 12 amino acids. Trimming cost V 4 bases and J 3 bases, with 9 bases left between them. Looked up from germline, CDR1 is SQVTM and CDR2 is ANQGSEA. This chain's CDR3 is CSVVGSDYGYTF. Here the CDR3 DNA reads TGCAGCGTTGTGGGGTCTGACTATGGCTACACCTTC.

The chain combines TRBV6-5 with TRBJ2-7; D is perhaps TRBD2 (6 bases). The CDR3 is made up of 13 amino acids. V lost 6 bases to trimming and J lost 2 bases, with 11 bases between them. Germline-derived CDR1 and CDR2 are MNHEY and SVGAGI. The CDR3 DNA reads as TGTGCCAGCAGGCGGAGGGATCCCTACGAGCAGTACTTC. Translation gives CASRRRDPYEQYF.

This clonotype was observed a few times. The chain joins TRBV4-2 to TRBJ2-3, with D tentatively TRBD2 (6 bases). The CDR3 totals 13 residues. Germline CDR1 and CDR2: LGHNA and YNFKEQ. Deletions cut 0 bases from V and 10 bases from J, with 11 bases between. The DNA for the CDR3 is TGTGCCAGCAGCCAAGATGGCGGGGATCCGCAGTATTTT. It yields the protein CASSQDGGDPQYF.

This clonotype was counted many times. The V call is TRBV6-1, the J call TRBJ2-5, with 9 bases that match TRBD1. There are 14 residues in the CDR3. The V gene's germline CDR1 is MNHNS and CDR2 SASEGT. The J segment lost 4 bases and the V segment lost 5 bases, leaving 5 bases of the junction unmatched. CDR3 protein: CASSSKDRGETQYF. CDR3 bases: TGTGCCAGCAGTTCAAAGGACAGGGGAGAGACCCAGTACTTC.

This clonotype was seen at least ten times. The gene calls are TRBV7-6 and TRBJ2-7, with D unresolved. This CDR3 is built from 13 residues. V shed 2 bases and J shed 3 bases, with 8 bases lying between them. Germline lookup yields CDR1 SGHVS and CDR2 FNYEAQ. This CDR3 reads CASSLTDFYEQYF. CDR3 nucleotide sequence: TGTGCCAGCAGCTTAACAGACTTCTACGAGCAGTACTTC.

The V and J genes are TRBV10-3 and TRBJ2-5; TRBD2 matches 11 bases. The CDR3 has 17 residues. CDR1 ENHRY and CDR2 SYGVKD come from the germline V gene. Losses at the gene ends were 0 bases for V and 4 bases for J; bases not matched to a gene: 7. The CDR3 DNA reads as TGTGCCATCAGTGAGTCGATCCGAACTAGCGGGGGAGAGACCCAGTACTTC. Protein: CAISESIRTSGGETQYF.

This clonotype occurred many times. The chain has TRBV7-2 and TRBJ2-2; 11 nucleotides agree with TRBD2. The junction had 9 bases not matched to a gene; V was cut back by 2 bases and J by 7 bases. Germline V gene data show CDR1 as SGHTA and CDR2 as FQGNSA. This CDR3 has 17 residues. DNA of the CDR3: TGTGCCAGCAGCTTAACCTTAGCGGGGGGGCCGCTCGGGGAGCTGTTTTTT. It translates to CASSLTLAGGPLGELFF.

This clonotype occurred many times. CDR3: CAIDIGTSSTDTQYF. CDR3 sequence (DNA): TGTGCCATTGATATCGGGACGTCTAGCACAGATACGCAGTATTTT. The chain is built from TRBV10-3 and TRBJ2-3, with D possibly being TRBD1 or TRBD2 (5 bases each). From germline, CDR1 is ENHRY and CDR2 SYGVKD. This CDR3 spans 15 amino acids. V was pared by 9 bases and J by 0 bases, with 16 bases between.

Of note for this clonotype: The DNA is left out, because the CDR3 cannot be placed on it with certainty; the CDR3 is given as TCRdb lists it. Here the CDR3 reads CASSTSVAYEQYV. This chain uses TRBV28 with TRBJ2-7. Per germline, CDR1 MDHEN and CDR2 SYDVKM. The CDR3 length is 13 residues, termini included.

The sample holds many counts of this clonotype. The J gene is TRBJ2-5, the V gene TRBV6-6; no definite D call. Germline-derived CDR1 and CDR2 are MNHNY and SVGAGI (reference sequence). This CDR3 has 16 amino acids. Between the trimmed V and J ends, which lost 2 bases and 0 bases, there was a span of 13 bases. The DNA for the CDR3 is TGTGCCAGCAGTTACGTTGCTTCCCGGTACCAAGAGACCCAGTACTTC. Its protein product is CASSYVASRYQETQYF.

This clonotype was picked up a small number of times. The V and J genes are TRBV6-2 or TRBV6-3 and TRBJ2-1; 10 nucleotides match TRBD2. Losses at the gene ends were 0 bases for V and 6 bases for J; bases not matched to a gene: 8. This CDR3 has 17 amino acids. Germline V gene lookup returns CDR1 MNHEY and CDR2 SVGEGT. CDR3 in amino acids: CASSYSPSGGVGNEQFF. Written as DNA, the CDR3 is TGTGCCAGCAGTTACTCCCCTAGCGGGGGAGTGGGCAATGAGCAGTTCTTC.

The chain recombines TRBV29-1 with TRBJ2-3; unclear D gene. CDR3 size: 12 residues. The germline CDR1 and CDR2 sequences are SQVTM and ANQGSEA. In DNA, the CDR3 is TGCAGTCCGGGCCCGCGGCGCGATACGCAGTATTTT. It yields the protein CSPGPRRDTQYF.

This clonotype was recorded many times. The CDR3, as DNA: TGTGCCAGCAGTCCAATTGACAGGGAAGGAGTAGAGCAGTTCTTC. Amino acids: CASSPIDREGVEQFF. The chain links TRBV28 to TRBJ2-1, with 7 bases matching TRBD1. From germline, CDR1 is MDHEN and CDR2 SYDVKM. After removal of 5 bases from V and 10 bases from J, the junction contained 14 bases not matched to a gene. The CDR3 length is 15 residues.

The chain couples TRBV13 to TRBJ2-1, with 9 positions matching TRBD1. Unmatched junction bases numbered 7, after V lost 4 bases and J lost 6 bases. The CDR3 runs to 15 residues. Germline V gene data show CDR1 as PRHDT and CDR2 as FYEKMQ (reference sequence). The chain's CDR3 is CASSSNRGRLNEQFF. CDR3 sequence (DNA): TGTGCCAGCAGCTCCAACAGGGGGCGCCTCAATGAGCAGTTCTTC. Together with reference TRBV13 and TRBJ2-1, the CDR3 gives the full variable domain: AAGVIQSPRHLIKEKRETATLKCYPIPRHDTVYWYQQGPGQDPQFLISFYEKMQSDKGSIPDRFSAQQFSDYHSELNMSSLELGDSALYFCASSSNRGRLNEQFFGPGTRLTVL.